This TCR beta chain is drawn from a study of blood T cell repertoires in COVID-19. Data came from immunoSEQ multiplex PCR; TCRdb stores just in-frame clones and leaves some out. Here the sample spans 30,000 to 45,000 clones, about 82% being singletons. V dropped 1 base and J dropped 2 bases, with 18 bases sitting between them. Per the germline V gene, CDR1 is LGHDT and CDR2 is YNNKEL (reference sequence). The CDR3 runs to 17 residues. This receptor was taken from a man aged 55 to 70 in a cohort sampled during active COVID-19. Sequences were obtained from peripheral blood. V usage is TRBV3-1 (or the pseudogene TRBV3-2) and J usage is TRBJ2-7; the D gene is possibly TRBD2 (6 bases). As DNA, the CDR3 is TGTGCCAGCAGCCAAGCCCCGGGACTCCCAACAACCTACGAGCAGTACTTC. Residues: CASSQAPGLPTTYEQYF.